Detailed here is one T cell receptor beta chain. Its antigen is currently unknown. Germline V CDR1 and CDR2: GTSNPN, SVGIG (reference sequence). Unmatched junction bases numbered 5, after V lost 5 bases and J lost 3 bases. CDR3 length equals 13 residues. These data originate in a study of T cell responses to AZD1222 COVID-19 vaccine. At the level of the study: Pooled in the analysis were second doses at about 4 or about 12 weeks.

The assay was immunoSEQ multiplex PCR, and TCRdb's table has in-frame clones only and misses some. The sample records 160,000 or so clones, around 90% being singletons. The study, taken as a whole, reports: A reported finding is that nearly half of spike-specific TCRs target unmutated variant regions. Dominant CD4 TCR responses targeted spike regions 160-218 and 743-854.

This receptor was obtained from an adult in good health. The gene calls are TRBV30 and TRBJ1-2, with 8 positions matching TRBD1. This specimen was peripheral blood, taken on day 0 of AZD1222 vaccination. As DNA, the CDR3 is TGTGCCTGGGGGGACAGGTCTGACTATGGCTACACCTTC. It specifies CAWGDRSDYGYTF.